Listed here are 31 T cell receptor beta chains from one sample, sequenced in a study of blood T cell repertoires in COVID-19. Clones were sequenced by immunoSEQ multiplex PCR, and TCRdb holds only the in-frame ones, with some missing. Of fewer than 25,000 clones listed, around 86% are singletons. The specimen sequenced was peripheral blood. Receptors originate from a woman aged 80 or over with active or convalescent COVID-19.

V gene TRBV7-9 combines with J gene TRBJ1-5, with 11 bases matching TRBD1. V gave up 3 bases and J gave up 0 bases; unmatched junction bases: 4. Germline V gene lookup returns CDR1 SEHNR and CDR2 FQNEAQ (reference sequence). This CDR3 contains 17 residues. The CDR3 DNA is TGTGCCAGCAGCTTGGGGACAGGGGGACATAGCAATCAGCCCCAGCATTTT. Protein: CASSLGTGGHSNQPQHF.

This clone was observed a single time. The CDR3: CASSYRHSGGISNQPQHF. CDR3 DNA sequence: TGTGCCAGCAGTTACCGCCATTCGGGCGGGATTAGCAATCAGCCCCAGCATTTT. The chain couples TRBV6-2 or TRBV6-3 to TRBJ1-5, with no clear D. Trimming pared 2 bases from V and 0 bases from J, leaving 17 bases between. Germline assignment: CDR1 MNHEY and CDR2 SVGEGT. CDR3 length: 18 amino acids.

This clone appeared once. The chain has TRBV5-1 and TRBJ1-1, with 11 bases aligning to TRBD1. This CDR3 is built from 16 residues. Germline CDR1 is SGHRS and CDR2 is YFSETQ. V was pared by 5 bases and J by 1 base, with 7 bases of the junction left unmatched. CDR3 DNA sequence: TGCGCCAGCAGGAACGGACAGGGGGCATGGAACACTGAAGCTTTCTTT. The encoded protein is CASRNGQGAWNTEAFF. The entire variable domain, with the rest obtained from reference TRBV5-1 and TRBJ1-1, is as follows: KAGVTQTPRYLIKTRGQQVTLSCSPISGHRSVSWYQQTPGQGLQFLFEYFSETQRNKGNFPGRFSGRQFSNSRSEMNVSTLELGDSALYLCASRNGQGAWNTEAFFGQGTRLTVV.

The chain links TRBV10-1 to TRBJ1-1; D is undetermined. The V and J ends lost 1 base and 1 base respectively, with 7 bases between them. Germline values: CDR1 WNHNN, CDR2 SYGVQD (reference sequence). CDR3 length: 14 residues. The CDR3 sequence: CASSEYRQNTEAFF. The CDR3 nucleotides read TGCGCCAGCAGTGAGTATAGACAGAACACTGAAGCTTTCTTT.

The V gene is TRBV7-9, the J gene TRBJ1-4, with unresolved D. The germline gives CDR1 SEHNR, CDR2 FQNEAQ (reference sequence). Between the trimmed V and J ends, which lost 3 bases and 4 bases, there was a span of 9 bases. The CDR3 runs 14 residues. The CDR3 nucleotides are TGTGCCAGCAGCTTTCCGGGGATTAATGAAAAACTGTTTTTT. Translated: CASSFPGINEKLFF.

V and J are TRBV7-2 and TRBJ2-7, with D tentatively TRBD1 (5 bases). The germline V and J ends were trimmed by 6 bases and 6 bases, with 18 bases remaining between them. The germline V gene has CDR1 SGHTA and CDR2 FQGNSA. The CDR3 is 14 residues long. Written as DNA, the CDR3 is TGTGCCAGCAGGCTAACAGGCCCCACTTTCGAGCAGTACTTC. Its translation is CASRLTGPTFEQYF.

This sequence joins TRBV19 and TRBJ1-4; D call uncertain. The germline V gene has CDR1 LNHDA and CDR2 SQIVND (reference sequence). Between the trimmed V and J ends, which lost 2 bases and 5 bases, there was a span of 9 bases. The CDR3 runs to 14 residues. CDR3 loop: CASSIYSPNEKLFF. The CDR3 region has the DNA TGTGCCAGTAGTATATACAGTCCCAATGAAAAACTGTTTTTT.

CDR3 sequence: CASSAPWGGVAYNEQFF. CDR3 DNA sequence: TGTGCCAGCAGCGCCCCGTGGGGCGGGGTAGCCTACAATGAGCAGTTCTTC. V is TRBV5-4 and J is TRBJ2-1, with a tentative D call TRBD2 (6 bases). Germline V lookup: CDR1 SGHNT, CDR2 YYREEE (reference sequence). The CDR3 runs 17 residues. V lost 4 bases to trimming and J lost 2 bases, with 19 bases between them.

The chain carries TRBV12-2 and TRBJ2-3; TRBD2, the table's D call, lacks a check against the DNA. TRBV12-2 is a documented pseudogene. This CDR3 is 14 amino acids long. CDR3 nucleotides: TGTGCAAGTCGCTTAGCGACTAGCACAGATACGCAGTATTTT. Translation: CASRLATSTDTQYF.

The V call is TRBV24-1, the J call TRBJ2-1; no clear D. Trimming removed 0 bases from V and 3 bases from J, with 5 bases in between. The CDR3 contains 14 residues. Germline CDR1 reads KGHDR; CDR2 reads SFDVKD. CDR3 sequence reads: CATSDLGHYNEQFF. The CDR3 DNA follows: TGTGCCACCAGTGATTTGGGGCACTACAATGAGCAGTTCTTC.

The chain combines TRBV28 with TRBJ1-1, with unresolved D. The CDR3 spans 17 residues. V was trimmed by 6 bases and J by 1 base, leaving 21 bases between them. The germline V gene encodes CDR1 MDHEN and CDR2 SYDVKM. The CDR3 sequence: CASSRLRRARRNTEAFF. The CDR3 nucleotides are TGTGCCAGCAGCCGACTACGCCGGGCTAGGAGGAACACTGAAGCTTTCTTT.

The genes are TRBV27 and TRBJ2-1; D is perhaps TRBD2 (5 bases). The ends were cut back, 4 bases at V and 3 bases at J, with 7 bases in the middle. CDR3 length: 13 amino acids. Germline V lookup: CDR1 MNHEY, CDR2 SMNVEV (reference sequence). CDR3 nucleotides: TGTGCCAGCAGTTACCGGGACTACAATGAGCAGTTCTTC. Translation: CASSYRDYNEQFF.

The chain recombines TRBV19 with TRBJ2-3; no reliable D call. Trimming cost V 0 bases and J 0 bases, with 13 bases left between them. The CDR3 totals 17 residues. Germline V gene data show CDR1 as LNHDA and CDR2 as SQIVND (reference sequence). CDR3 in amino acids: CASSIDVSRSSTDTQYF. For the CDR3, the DNA is TGTGCCAGTAGTATAGACGTCAGTAGGAGCAGCACAGATACGCAGTATTTT.

The chain employs TRBV6-5 and TRBJ1-5; 7 nucleotides match TRBD1. CDR3 size: 15 residues. CDR1 MNHEY and CDR2 SVGAGI come from the germline V gene. The V and J ends lost 7 bases and 0 bases, in that order; junction bases with no gene match: 6. DNA of the CDR3: TGTGCCAGCACCCGAAACAGGGGTAGCAATCAGCCCCAGCATTTT. Translated: CASTRNRGSNQPQHF.

The J gene is TRBJ2-5, the V gene TRBV30; TRBD1 agrees at 7 bases. This CDR3 has 15 amino acids. V dropped 4 bases and J dropped 0; count of bases not matched to a gene: 8. CDR1 and CDR2 (germline): GTSNPN, SVGIG (reference sequence). This CDR3 is CAWKPGQTYQETQYF. The CDR3 bases are TGTGCCTGGAAACCGGGACAGACGTACCAAGAGACCCAGTACTTC.

As DNA, the CDR3 is TGTGCCAGCTCACCACCGGCCGGGGAGACCCAGTACTTC. It yields the protein CASSPPAGETQYF. The genes are TRBV18 and TRBJ2-5; D gene unclear. This CDR3 region has 13 residues. Trimming stripped 0 bases from V and 5 bases from J, with 7 bases between. CDR1 and CDR2 from the germline V gene are KGHSH and LQKENI.

V gene TRBV27 combines with J gene TRBJ2-7, with TRBD1 as a possible D gene (5 bases). The CDR3 length is 14 residues. Germline assignment: CDR1 MNHEY and CDR2 SMNVEV (reference sequence). Trimming stripped 2 bases from V and 3 bases from J, with 11 bases between. The CDR3 spells CASSLTGLFYEQYF. DNA for the CDR3: TGTGCCAGCAGTTTAACAGGTTTGTTCTACGAGCAGTACTTC.

The chain uses TRBV7-9 and TRBJ2-3, with 7 bases lining up with TRBD1. The CDR3 length is 15 residues. The germline CDR1 and CDR2 sequences are SEHNR and FQNEAQ (reference sequence). Germline trimming cut 5 bases from V and 3 bases from J; bases unmatched to any gene: 8. The CDR3: CASSPQTGRTDTQYF. DNA for the CDR3: TGTGCCAGCAGCCCTCAGACAGGGCGGACAGATACGCAGTATTTT.

The V and J genes are TRBV5-8 and TRBJ2-1; 8 nucleotides match TRBD2. The CDR3 runs to 17 residues. V shed 1 base, J shed 2 bases, and the junction held 8 bases outside the gene matches. The germline V gene has CDR1 SGHTS and CDR2 YDEGEE. The DNA for the CDR3 is TGTGCCAGCAGCTTGACGAGACTAGCGCGACCCTACAATGAGCAGTTCTTC. Protein product: CASSLTRLARPYNEQFF.

The genes are TRBV5-4 and TRBJ2-7, with TRBD1 matching over 11 bases. V lost 4 bases and J lost 9; bases outside the gene matches: 6. The V gene's germline CDR1 is SGHNT and CDR2 YYREEE (reference sequence). The CDR3 is 13 amino acids. The CDR3 DNA reads TGTGCCAGCAGCCCCCCGGGACAGGGGGGGCAGTACTTC. Translating it yields CASSPPGQGGQYF. Together with reference TRBV5-4 and TRBJ2-7, the CDR3 gives the full variable domain: ETGVTQSPTHLIKTRGQQVTLRCSSQSGHNTVSWYQQALGQGPQFIFQYYREEENGRGNFPPRFSGLQFPNYSSELNVNALELDDSALYLCASSPPGQGGQYFGPGTRLTVT.

This CDR3 is CASSLDRQGRLFF. CDR3 coding DNA: TGTGCCAGCAGCTTAGATCGACAGGGTCGGCTGTTTTTT. The chain is built from TRBV11-2 and TRBJ1-4; 7 nucleotides match TRBD1. The V and J ends lost 0 bases and 14 bases, in that order; junction bases with no gene match: 6. The CDR3 spans 13 residues. Germline CDR1 reads SGHAT; CDR2 reads FQNNGV.

V is TRBV19 and J is TRBJ1-1; no clear D gene. This CDR3 contains 14 residues. V was shortened by 3 bases and J by 0 bases, with 8 bases between the two germline ends. The V gene's germline CDR1 is LNHDA and CDR2 SQIVND (reference sequence). The CDR3 is CASSIGDLNTEAFF. CDR3 nucleotides: TGTGCCAGTAGTATCGGTGATCTGAACACTGAAGCTTTCTTT.

This clone was detected a few times. The rearrangement links TRBV2 to TRBJ1-3; possible D gene TRBD1, 5 bases. In germline, CDR1 is SNHLY, CDR2 FYNNEI. V gave up 1 base and J gave up 2 bases, with 15 bases separating them. The CDR3 is made up of 17 amino acids. In nucleotides, the CDR3 is TGTGCCAGCAGTGAAGGGCTGTGGGGCTCGGCTGGAAACACCATATATTTT. This sequence encodes CASSEGLWGSAGNTIYF.

The chain has TRBV7-9 and TRBJ1-1; 7 bases line up with TRBD1. Germline CDR1 is SEHNR and CDR2 is FQNEAQ (reference sequence). The CDR3 has 15 residues. After removal of 3 bases from V and 5 bases from J, the junction contained 9 bases not matched to a gene. CDR3 bases: TGTGCCAGCAGCTTGACTCAGGGGGTAGGGACTGAAGCTTTCTTT. It encodes CASSLTQGVGTEAFF.

The chain employs TRBV5-1 and TRBJ1-6; D unresolved. Trimming removed 7 bases from V and 2 bases from J, with 4 bases in between. CDR3 length: 12 amino acids. In germline, CDR1 is SGHRS, CDR2 YFSETQ. The chain's CDR3 is CASRAYNSPLHF. The CDR3 nucleotides read TGCGCCAGCCGAGCCTATAATTCACCCCTCCACTTT.

The V gene is TRBV19, the J gene TRBJ1-1; D is unclear. The CDR3 consists of 15 residues. The germline V gene encodes CDR1 LNHDA and CDR2 SQIVND (reference sequence). V was clipped by 3 bases and J by 1 base, with 12 bases between them. This chain's CDR3 is CASSIVLYSNTEAFF. CDR3 DNA sequence: TGTGCCAGTAGTATCGTCCTCTACTCGAACACTGAAGCTTTCTTT.

The rearrangement joins TRBV7-2 to TRBJ2-7; 8 bases fit TRBD2. The CDR3 loop spans 14 amino acids. Unmatched junction bases numbered 1, after V lost 3 bases and J lost 0 bases. Germline CDR1 SGHTA, CDR2 FQGNSA. In nucleotides, the CDR3 is TGTGCCAGCAGCTTCGGGGGGGCCTCCTACGAGCAGTACTTC. It encodes CASSFGGASYEQYF. Complete variable domain (other parts from reference TRBV7-2 and TRBJ2-7): GAGVSQSPSNKVTEKGKDVELRCDPISGHTALYWYRQSLGQGLEFLIYFQGNSAPDKSGLPSDRFSAERTGGSVSTLTIQRTQQEDSAVYLCASSFGGASYEQYFGPGTRLTVT.

The chain combines TRBV11-2 with TRBJ2-2, with D unresolved. The germline V and J ends were trimmed by 5 bases and 0 bases, with 13 bases remaining between them. Germline V gives CDR1 SGHAT, CDR2 FQNNGV. The CDR3 has 16 amino acids. CDR3 sequence (DNA): TGTGCCAGCAGCCTTCTGTCGGGTGCGAACACCGGGGAGCTGTTTTTT. Its protein is CASSLLSGANTGELFF.

The chain links TRBV7-2 to TRBJ1-1; no reliable D call. Per germline, CDR1 SGHTA and CDR2 FQGNSA. CDR3 size: 14 residues. Trimming cost V 0 bases and J 5 bases, with 10 bases left between them. The CDR3: CASSLADPGTEAFF. The CDR3 DNA is TGTGCCAGCAGCTTAGCTGACCCCGGGACTGAAGCTTTCTTT. Full variable domain (outside the CDR3, taken from reference TRBV7-2 and TRBJ1-1): GAGVSQSPSNKVTEKGKDVELRCDPISGHTALYWYRQSLGQGLEFLIYFQGNSAPDKSGLPSDRFSAERTGGSVSTLTIQRTQQEDSAVYLCASSLADPGTEAFFGQGTRLTVV.

This clone has just one count. This sequence joins TRBV19 and TRBJ1-5; a possible D gene is TRBD1 (5 bases). Germline CDR1 reads LNHDA; CDR2 reads SQIVND (reference sequence). CDR3 length: 17 amino acids. The V and J ends lost 8 bases and 0 bases respectively, with 20 bases between them. CDR3 nucleotide sequence: TGTGCCAGTCGAACGGGACTGCAGTTCTCTAGCAATCAGCCCCAGCATTTT. This sequence encodes CASRTGLQFSSNQPQHF. The variable domain in full, completed from reference TRBV19 and TRBJ1-5, reads DGGITQSPKYLFRKEGQNVTLSCEQNLNHDAMYWYRQDPGQGLRLIYYSQIVNDFQKGDIAEGYSVSREKKESFPLTVTSAQKNPTAFYLCASRTGLQFSSNQPQHFGDGTRLSIL.

The CDR3 nucleotides are TGTGCTAGTGGTTTATTAGGAGGTGCTGAAGCTTTCTTT. This translates into CASGLLGGAEAFF. V is TRBV12-5 and J is TRBJ1-1; D unclear. CDR1 is LGHNT and CDR2 is FRNRAP in the germline V gene. With 3 bases removed from V and 6 bases from J, the gap between germline ends came to 11 bases. CDR3 length equals 13 residues.